Each of the 18 T cell receptor beta chains below was sequenced from the same sample in a study of blood T cell repertoires in COVID-19. Method: immunoSEQ multiplex PCR; TCRdb's copy keeps in-frame clones and lacks some. The data show some 120,000 clones, more than 85% seen once. Sequencing used peripheral blood. Source of these receptors: a human donor with acute or convalescent COVID-19. The donor label of this sample is uncertain.

The genes are TRBV5-5 and TRBJ2-2; TRBD2 aligns across 8 bases. Trimming removed 7 bases from V and 5 bases from J; junction bases left unmatched: 10. The CDR3 contains 15 residues. Per germline, CDR1 SGHKS and CDR2 YYEKEE (reference sequence). The CDR3 sequence is CASRSAGGLTGELFF. The CDR3 nucleotides read TGTGCCAGCCGATCCGCGGGAGGCCTGACCGGGGAGCTGTTTTTT.

This rearrangement joins TRBV5-4 to TRBJ1-4, with TRBD1 matching 7 bases. CDR1 is SGHNT and CDR2 is YYREEE in the germline V gene (reference sequence). The CDR3 consists of 13 residues. The V segment lost 7 bases and the J segment 4 bases; nucleotides outside the gene matches: 4. The CDR3 protein is CASSTGNNEKLFF. CDR3 in DNA: TGTGCCAGCTCGACAGGGAATAATGAAAAACTGTTTTTT.

CDR3 nucleotide sequence: TGTGCCAGCAGCTTAGACAGGCACACTGAAGCTTTCTTT. It yields the protein CASSLDRHTEAFF. The rearrangement joins TRBV11-1 to TRBJ1-1; TRBD1 might be the D (5 bases). The CDR3 extends over 13 amino acids. Between the trimmed V and J ends, which lost 1 base and 3 bases, there was a span of 6 bases. Germline CDR1 SGHAT, CDR2 FQDESV (reference sequence).

The V and J genes are TRBV19 and TRBJ1-5, with unresolved D. Germline lookup yields CDR1 LNHDA and CDR2 SQIVND (reference sequence). The CDR3 runs 13 residues. The V and J ends lost 8 bases and 7 bases respectively, with 15 bases between them. CDR3 sequence: CASAFKAHQPQHF. The CDR3 coding sequence is TGTGCCAGTGCATTCAAAGCGCACCAGCCCCAGCATTTT.

The V call is TRBV19, the J call TRBJ2-5, with TRBD1 matching over 10 bases. The V gene's germline CDR1 is LNHDA and CDR2 SQIVND (reference sequence). This CDR3 has 15 amino acids. Trimming removed 4 bases from V and 5 bases from J; junction bases left unmatched: 7. CDR3 region: CASSTRDRGRETQYF. CDR3 sequence (DNA): TGTGCCAGTAGTACCAGGGACAGGGGCAGGGAGACCCAGTACTTC. Filled out from reference TRBV19 and TRBJ2-5, the complete variable domain reads DGGITQSPKYLFRKEGQNVTLSCEQNLNHDAMYWYRQDPGQGLRLIYYSQIVNDFQKGDIAEGYSVSREKKESFPLTVTSAQKNPTAFYLCASSTRDRGRETQYFGPGTRLLVL.

V and J are TRBV28 and TRBJ2-7; 7 bases fit TRBD1. CDR3 length: 16 amino acids. Germline CDR1 MDHEN, CDR2 SYDVKM. Trimming at V came to 2 bases and at J to 1 base, leaving 8 bases not matched to a gene. CDR3 bases: TGTGCCAGCAGTTTACAGACAGGGTTTGTGTCCTACGAGCAGTACTTC. Translating gives CASSLQTGFVSYEQYF. The full variable domain, with the rest looked up from reference TRBV28 and TRBJ2-7, is DVKVTQSSRYLVKRTGEKVFLECVQDMDHENMFWYRQDPGLGLRLIYFSYDVKMKEKGDIPEGYSVSREKKERFSLILESASTNQTSMYLCASSLQTGFVSYEQYFGPGTRLTVT.

This clone was found once. The gene calls are TRBV14 and TRBJ2-7; possible D gene TRBD2, 7 bases. The CDR3 runs 16 residues. V was clipped by 0 bases and J by 3 bases, with 15 bases between them. Germline CDR1 reads SGHDN; CDR2 reads FVKESK. The CDR3 DNA sequence: TGTGCCAGCAGCCAAGATTGGGGGGGCGGAAGCTACGAGCAGTACTTC. Translated: CASSQDWGGGSYEQYF.

This chain joins TRBV18 and TRBJ1-5; D remains unclear. Germline values: CDR1 KGHSH, CDR2 LQKENI. The CDR3 is 15 residues long. V was shortened by 2 bases and J by 4 bases, with 12 bases between the two germline ends. The CDR3, as DNA: TGTGCCAGCTCACCAGACACCGGCTCGAATCAGCCCCAGCATTTT. Its translation: CASSPDTGSNQPQHF.

The V gene is TRBV14, the J gene TRBJ1-2, with D possibly being TRBD1 (5 bases). The germline V gene has CDR1 SGHDN and CDR2 FVKESK. This CDR3 has 14 residues. Trimming left V 1 base short and J 7 bases short, with 13 bases between. CDR3 nucleotides: TGTGCCAGCAGCCAAGGGTATCGGACAAGTGGCTACACCTTC. Translation gives CASSQGYRTSGYTF. Supplemented by reference TRBV14 and TRBJ1-2, the full variable domain reads EAGVTQFPSHSVIEKGQTVTLRCDPISGHDNLYWYRRVMGKEIKFLLHFVKESKQDESGMPNNRFLAERTGGTYSTLKVQPAELEDSGVYFCASSQGYRTSGYTFGSGTRLTVV.

This sequence joins TRBV11-2 and TRBJ2-7; 10 bases align to TRBD2. With V trimmed by 0 bases and J by 7 bases, 15 bases remained unmatched. Looked up from germline, CDR1 is SGHAT and CDR2 is FQNNGV. CDR3 length: 18 amino acids. CDR3 protein: CASSLEASGRGSFGEQYF. Written as DNA, the CDR3 is TGTGCCAGCAGCTTAGAGGCTAGCGGGAGAGGTTCTTTTGGGGAGCAGTACTTC.

The rearrangement uses TRBV6-2 or TRBV6-3 and TRBJ1-2, with D perhaps TRBD1 (6 bases). The length of the CDR3 is 18 residues. The V and J ends lost 1 base and 3 bases respectively, with 21 bases between them. Germline assignment: CDR1 MNHEY and CDR2 SVGEGT. The CDR3 loop is CASSYFSGGARIDYGYTF. In DNA form, the CDR3 reads TGTGCCAGCAGTTACTTCTCGGGGGGCGCACGAATCGACTATGGCTACACCTTC.

This clone has only a few counts. V usage is TRBV5-6 and J usage is TRBJ2-2; no definite D call. Trimming cost V 7 bases and J 1 base, with 11 bases left between them. The CDR3 is made up of 14 amino acids. CDR1 is SGHDT and CDR2 is YYEEEE in the germline V gene. The CDR3 region has the DNA TGTGCCAGCGGATTTGCAGGGAACACCGGGGAGCTGTTTTTT. Residues: CASGFAGNTGELFF.

The chain joins TRBV19 to TRBJ1-1; 9 bases are a match to TRBD1. CDR3 size: 15 residues. Trimming took 8 bases from V and 1 from J; bases not matched to a gene: 8. Per the germline V gene, CDR1 is LNHDA and CDR2 is SQIVND (reference sequence). CDR3 region: CASALGGQGNTEAFF. CDR3 DNA sequence: TGTGCCAGTGCGTTAGGGGGACAGGGGAACACTGAAGCTTTCTTT.

The rearrangement links TRBV4-1 to TRBJ2-1; 7 bases match TRBD2. The V segment lost 0 bases and the J segment 3 bases; nucleotides outside the gene matches: 14. The CDR3 extends over 19 amino acids. Per germline, CDR1 MGHRA and CDR2 YSYEKL. CDR3 DNA: TGCGCCAGCAGCCAAGAGGGTGAGGGGCCTAGCGGCTACTACAATGAGCAGTTCTTC. Residues: CASSQEGEGPSGYYNEQFF.

This sequence joins TRBV5-6 and TRBJ1-2, with D maybe TRBD1 (5 bases). CDR3 length equals 14 residues. Deletions cut 0 bases from V and 2 bases from J, with 8 bases between. In germline, CDR1 is SGHDT, CDR2 YYEEEE. CDR3 DNA: TGTGCCAGCAGCTTGGGCCAGGGAAACTATGGCTACACCTTC. Translation: CASSLGQGNYGYTF.

The rearrangement joins TRBV3-1 (or the pseudogene TRBV3-2) to TRBJ1-5; TRBD1 matches 7 bases. This CDR3 is built from 16 residues. V was pared by 5 bases and J by 11 bases, with 18 bases of the junction left unmatched. Per germline, CDR1 LGHDT and CDR2 YNNKEL (reference sequence). The CDR3 loop reads CASSNSRGEAMMSQHF. The CDR3 DNA reads as TGTGCCAGCAGCAACTCCAGGGGGGAGGCGATGATGTCCCAGCATTTT.

This chain uses TRBV20-1 with TRBJ2-7; 9 bases agree with TRBD2. CDR1 is DFQATT and CDR2 is SNEGSKA in the germline V gene (reference sequence). The junction had 8 bases not matched to a gene; V was cut back by 3 bases and J by 5 bases. The CDR3 consists of 14 residues. The DNA of the CDR3 is TGCAGTGCTAGTTTTGCGGGAGGGCCTCACGAGCAGTACTTC. As protein: CSASFAGGPHEQYF.

CDR3 sequence: CASSQVPQGLRHGYTF. For the CDR3, the DNA is TGCGCCAGCAGCCAAGTCCCACAGGGGTTGCGCCATGGCTACACCTTC. This chain uses TRBV4-3 with TRBJ1-2, with 7 bases aligning to TRBD1. Per the germline V gene, CDR1 is LGHNA and CDR2 is YSLEER. With V trimmed by 1 base and J by 6 bases, 11 bases remained unmatched. The CDR3 has 16 amino acids.